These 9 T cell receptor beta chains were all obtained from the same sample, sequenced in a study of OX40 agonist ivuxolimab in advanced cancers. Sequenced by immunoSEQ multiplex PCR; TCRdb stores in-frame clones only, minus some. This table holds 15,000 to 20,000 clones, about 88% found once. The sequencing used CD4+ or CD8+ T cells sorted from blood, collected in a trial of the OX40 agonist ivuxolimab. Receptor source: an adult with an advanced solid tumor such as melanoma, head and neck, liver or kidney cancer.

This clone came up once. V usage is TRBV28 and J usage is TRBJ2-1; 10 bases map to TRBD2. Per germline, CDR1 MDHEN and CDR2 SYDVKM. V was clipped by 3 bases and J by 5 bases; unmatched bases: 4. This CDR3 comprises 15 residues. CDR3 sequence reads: CASSFLAGEDNEQFF. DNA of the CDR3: TGTGCCAGCAGTTTTCTAGCGGGAGAGGACAATGAGCAGTTCTTC.

The CDR3: CASRGLATGELFF. For the CDR3, the DNA is TGTGCCAGCAGGGGACTAGCAACCGGGGAGCTGTTTTTT. V gene TRBV11-2 combines with J gene TRBJ2-2; 9 nucleotides line up with TRBD2. Germline V CDR1 and CDR2: SGHAT, FQNNGV. The CDR3 is made up of 13 amino acids. With 6 bases clipped from V and 5 bases from J, the junction kept 1 base outside the gene matches.

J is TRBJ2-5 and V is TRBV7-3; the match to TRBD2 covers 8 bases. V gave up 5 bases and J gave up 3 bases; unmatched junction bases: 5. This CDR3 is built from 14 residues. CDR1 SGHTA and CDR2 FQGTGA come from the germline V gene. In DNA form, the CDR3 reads TGTGCCAGCAGCCCCCGAGCGGGGGAAGAGACCCAGTACTTC. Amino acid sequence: CASSPRAGEETQYF.

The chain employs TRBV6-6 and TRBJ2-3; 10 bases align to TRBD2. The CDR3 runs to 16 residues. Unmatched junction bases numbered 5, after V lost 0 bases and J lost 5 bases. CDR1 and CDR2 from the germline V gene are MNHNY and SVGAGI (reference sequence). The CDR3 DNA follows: TGTGCCAGCAGTTACTCCAGCGGGAGGGCCGGAGATACGCAGTATTTT. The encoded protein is CASSYSSGRAGDTQYF.

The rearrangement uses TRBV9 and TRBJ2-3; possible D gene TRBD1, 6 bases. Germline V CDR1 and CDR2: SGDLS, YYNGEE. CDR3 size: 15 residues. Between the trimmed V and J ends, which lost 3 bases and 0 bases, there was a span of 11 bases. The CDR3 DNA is TGTGCCAGCAGCGCCTCCGGGACAAGCACAGATACGCAGTATTTT. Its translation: CASSASGTSTDTQYF.

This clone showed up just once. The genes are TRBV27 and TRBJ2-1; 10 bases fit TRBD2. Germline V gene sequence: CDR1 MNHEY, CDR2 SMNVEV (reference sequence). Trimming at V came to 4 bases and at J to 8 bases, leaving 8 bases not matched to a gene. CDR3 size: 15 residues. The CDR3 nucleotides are TGTGCCAGCAGTTCATGGACTAGCGGCCAGGATGAGCAGTTCTTC. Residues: CASSSWTSGQDEQFF.

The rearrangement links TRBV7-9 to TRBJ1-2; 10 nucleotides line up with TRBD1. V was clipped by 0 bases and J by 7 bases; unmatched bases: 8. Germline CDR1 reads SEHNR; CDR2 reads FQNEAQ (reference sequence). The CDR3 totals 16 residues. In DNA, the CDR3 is TGTGCCAGCAGCTTAGCCCAGACAGGGGGCGAGGGTGGCTACACCTTC. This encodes CASSLAQTGGEGGYTF.

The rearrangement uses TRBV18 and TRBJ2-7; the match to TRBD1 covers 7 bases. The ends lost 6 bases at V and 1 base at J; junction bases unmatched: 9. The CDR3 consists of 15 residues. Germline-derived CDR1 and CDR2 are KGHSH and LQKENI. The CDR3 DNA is TGTGCCAGCTCTAACTCGGACAGGAGTTCCTACGAGCAGTACTTC. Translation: CASSNSDRSSYEQYF.

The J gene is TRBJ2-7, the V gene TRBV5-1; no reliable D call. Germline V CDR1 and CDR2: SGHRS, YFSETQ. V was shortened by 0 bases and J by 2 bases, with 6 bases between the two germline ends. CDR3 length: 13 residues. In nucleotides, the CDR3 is TGCGCCAGCAGCTTGGACTTCGCCTACGAGCAGTACTTC. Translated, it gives CASSLDFAYEQYF. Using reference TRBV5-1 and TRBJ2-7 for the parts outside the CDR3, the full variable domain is KAGVTQTPRYLIKTRGQQVTLSCSPISGHRSVSWYQQTPGQGLQFLFEYFSETQRNKGNFPGRFSGRQFSNSRSEMNVSTLELGDSALYLCASSLDFAYEQYFGPGTRLTVT.